The entry below gives a single T cell receptor beta chain sequence along with its context. Original processing methods: Researchers report that nucleated cell counts were estimated from reference gene primer amplification. The method was immunoSEQ multiplex PCR; TCRdb's version includes in-frame clones alone and lacks a portion of them. V and J calls plus clone size are reproduced from that table; the DNA served to infer D and trimming. This table has around 27,000 clones, approximately 94% appearing once. The data stem from a study of blood T cell repertoires in COVID-19. Study-level background: Samples taken during acute and convalescent COVID-19 were collected in the United States, Italy and Spain. T cells, B-cell-depleted T cells, or PBMCs provided the cDNA or gDNA that served as material.

This CDR3 comprises 14 residues. Germline V gene sequence: CDR1 MGHRA, CDR2 YSYEKL. J lost 7 bases, V lost 3 bases, and 6 bases had no gene match. The receptor was derived from a human donor with active COVID-19. The donor label of this sample is uncertain. Sequenced sample: peripheral blood. The chain joins TRBV4-1 to TRBJ1-5, with 7 positions matching TRBD1. CDR3 region: CASSHPGQAQPQHF. The CDR3 DNA sequence: TGCGCCAGCAGCCACCCTGGACAGGCCCAGCCCCAGCATTTT.